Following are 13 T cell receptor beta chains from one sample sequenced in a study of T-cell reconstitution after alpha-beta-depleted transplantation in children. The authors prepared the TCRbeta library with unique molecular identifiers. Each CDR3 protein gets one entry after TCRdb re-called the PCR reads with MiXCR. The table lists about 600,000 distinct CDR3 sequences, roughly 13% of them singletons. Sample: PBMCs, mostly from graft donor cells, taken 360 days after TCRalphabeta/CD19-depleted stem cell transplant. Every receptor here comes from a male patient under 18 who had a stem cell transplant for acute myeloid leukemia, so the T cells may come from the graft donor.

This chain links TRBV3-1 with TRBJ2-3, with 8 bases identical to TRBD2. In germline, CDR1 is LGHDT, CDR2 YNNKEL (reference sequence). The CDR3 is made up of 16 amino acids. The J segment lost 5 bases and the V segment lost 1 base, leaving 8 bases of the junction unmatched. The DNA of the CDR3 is TGTGCCAGCAGCCAAGTCCCGGCGGGAGGCGGAGATACGCAGTATTTT. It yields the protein CASSQVPAGGGDTQYF.

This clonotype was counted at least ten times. The CDR3 is CASSSTRRPGQLYNEQFF. For the CDR3, the DNA is TGTGCCAGCAGTTCCACAAGACGTCCGGGACAGCTCTACAATGAGCAGTTCTTC. The chain uses TRBV28 and TRBJ2-1, with TRBD1 identical over 7 bases. The CDR3 has 18 amino acids. Germline V gives CDR1 MDHEN, CDR2 SYDVKM. J lost 3 bases, V lost 4 bases, and 15 bases had no gene match.

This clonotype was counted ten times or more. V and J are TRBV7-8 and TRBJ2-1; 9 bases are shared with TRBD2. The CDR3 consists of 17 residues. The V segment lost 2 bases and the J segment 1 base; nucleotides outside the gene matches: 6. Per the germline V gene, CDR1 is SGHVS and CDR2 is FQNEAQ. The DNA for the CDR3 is TGTGCCAGCAGCTTACCCGGGACTAGCCTATCCTACAATGAGCAGTTCTTC. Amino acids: CASSLPGTSLSYNEQFF.

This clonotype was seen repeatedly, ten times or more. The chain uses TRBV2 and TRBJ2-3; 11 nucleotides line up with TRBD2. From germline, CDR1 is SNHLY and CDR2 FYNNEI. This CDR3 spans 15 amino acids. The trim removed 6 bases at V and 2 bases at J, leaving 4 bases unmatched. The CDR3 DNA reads TGTGCCAGCAGCCTTAGCGGGAGGGCCACAGATACGCAGTATTTT. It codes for CASSLSGRATDTQYF.

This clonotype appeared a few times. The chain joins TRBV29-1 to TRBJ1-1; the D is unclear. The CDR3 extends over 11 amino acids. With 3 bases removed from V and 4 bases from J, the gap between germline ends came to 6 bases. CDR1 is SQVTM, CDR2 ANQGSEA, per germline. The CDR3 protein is CSVDVFTEAFF. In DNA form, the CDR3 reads TGCAGCGTTGATGTTTTCACTGAAGCTTTCTTT. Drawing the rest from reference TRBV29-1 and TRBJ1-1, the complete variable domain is SAVISQKPSRDICQRGTSLTIQCQVDSQVTMMFWYRQQPGQSLTLIATANQGSEATYESGFVIDKFPISRPNLTFSTLTVSNMSPEDSSIYLCSVDVFTEAFFGQGTRLTVV.

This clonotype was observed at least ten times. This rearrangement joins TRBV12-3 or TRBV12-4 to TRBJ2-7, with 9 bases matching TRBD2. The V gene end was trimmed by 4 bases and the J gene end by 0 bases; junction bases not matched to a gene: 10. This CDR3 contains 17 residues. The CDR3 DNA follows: TGTGCCAGCAGTTCTCCTGTGACTAGCGGTAACTCCTACGAGCAGTACTTC. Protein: CASSSPVTSGNSYEQYF.

CDR3 DNA sequence: TGTGCCAGCAGCCAGGGGACCGGGACTAGCGGGGTATACAGCTCCTACGAGCAGTACTTC. This translates into CASSQGTGTSGVYSSYEQYF. The chain combines TRBV4-2 with TRBJ2-7, with TRBD2 matching 13 bases. Germline assignment: CDR1 LGHNA and CDR2 YNFKEQ. Trimming removed 3 bases from V and 0 bases from J; junction bases left unmatched: 14. This CDR3 has 20 residues.

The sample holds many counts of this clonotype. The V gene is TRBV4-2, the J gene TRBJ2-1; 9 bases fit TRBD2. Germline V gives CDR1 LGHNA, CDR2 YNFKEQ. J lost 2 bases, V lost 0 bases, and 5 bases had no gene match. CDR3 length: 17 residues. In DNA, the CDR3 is TGTGCCAGCAGCCAAGATTCCCTAGCGGGAACCTACAATGAGCAGTTCTTC. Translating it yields CASSQDSLAGTYNEQFF.

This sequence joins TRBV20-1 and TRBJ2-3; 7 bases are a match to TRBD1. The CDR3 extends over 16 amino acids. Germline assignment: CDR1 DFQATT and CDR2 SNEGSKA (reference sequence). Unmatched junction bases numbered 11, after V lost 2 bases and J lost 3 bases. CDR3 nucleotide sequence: TGCAGTGCTAGAAGTATACAGGGGATTGTGACAGATACGCAGTATTTT. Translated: CSARSIQGIVTDTQYF.

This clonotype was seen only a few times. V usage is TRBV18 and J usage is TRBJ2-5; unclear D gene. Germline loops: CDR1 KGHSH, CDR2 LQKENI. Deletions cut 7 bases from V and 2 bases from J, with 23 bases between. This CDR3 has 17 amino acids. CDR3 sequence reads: CASFIAPGAGWQETQYF. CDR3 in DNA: TGTGCCAGCTTCATCGCCCCCGGAGCTGGTTGGCAAGAGACCCAGTACTTC.

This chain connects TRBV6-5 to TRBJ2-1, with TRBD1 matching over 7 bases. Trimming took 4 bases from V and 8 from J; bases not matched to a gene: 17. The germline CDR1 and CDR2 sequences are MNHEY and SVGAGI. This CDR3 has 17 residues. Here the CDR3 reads CASSFTTGAGLRDEQFF. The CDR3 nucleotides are TGTGCCAGCAGTTTTACAACAGGGGCTGGGCTTCGGGATGAGCAGTTCTTC.

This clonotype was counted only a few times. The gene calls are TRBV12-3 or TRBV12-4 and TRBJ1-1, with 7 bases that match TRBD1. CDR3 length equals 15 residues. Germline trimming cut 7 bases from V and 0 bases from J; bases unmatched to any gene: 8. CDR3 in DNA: TGTGCCAGCAATTCAGGGACAGCGATGAACACTGAAGCTTTCTTT. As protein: CASNSGTAMNTEAFF.

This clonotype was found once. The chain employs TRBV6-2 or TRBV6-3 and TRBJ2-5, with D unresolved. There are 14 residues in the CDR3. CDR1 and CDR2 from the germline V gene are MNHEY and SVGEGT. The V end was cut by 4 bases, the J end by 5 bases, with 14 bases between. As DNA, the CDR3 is TGTGCCAGCAGTTCCTCTTGGCGGACGGAGACCCAGTACTTC. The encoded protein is CASSSSWRTETQYF.